This T cell receptor (beta chain) was sequenced during a study of T-cell memory formation after mild COVID-19. Study-level background: The two donors had largely donor-specific TCR clusters.

On this clonotype itself: What it binds is unknown.

The germline V gene has CDR1 SGHTA and CDR2 FQGTGA. CDR3 size: 15 residues. V lost 2 bases and J 5 bases, leaving 13 bases between the germline ends. Study-level points and caveats: The CD4+ clones that contracted clustered mainly within CM and EM, and the CD8+ clones concentrated in EMRA. Still unconfirmed is whether the second-wave clones peaking on day 37 recognized SARS-CoV-2. Later expanders leaned toward CD4+, whereas clones contracting from day 15 to 85 were balanced CD4/CD8.

One entry per CDR3 protein, called by TCRdb with MiXCR from the 5' RACE reads. The repertoire holds around 390,000 distinct CDR3 sequences, with roughly 15% as singletons. Sequencing input: PBMCs or a T cell subset sorted from them (not recorded which). The TCR comes from a man aged 18 to 35 who had mild COVID-19 (a few samples of this study predate the infection). Cell type and time point are not known. The rearrangement links TRBV7-3 to TRBJ1-5, with D tentatively TRBD1 (6 bases). The CDR3 protein is CASSLSAGDHQPQHF. The CDR3 region has the DNA TGTGCCAGCAGCTTATCGGCAGGGGATCATCAGCCCCAGCATTTT. Together with reference TRBV7-3 and TRBJ1-5, the CDR3 gives the full variable domain: GAGVSQTPSNKVTEKGKYVELRCDPISGHTALYWYRQSLGQGPEFLIYFQGTGAADDSGLPNDRFFAVRPEGSVSTLKIQRTERGDSAVYLCASSLSAGDHQPQHFGDGTRLSIL.